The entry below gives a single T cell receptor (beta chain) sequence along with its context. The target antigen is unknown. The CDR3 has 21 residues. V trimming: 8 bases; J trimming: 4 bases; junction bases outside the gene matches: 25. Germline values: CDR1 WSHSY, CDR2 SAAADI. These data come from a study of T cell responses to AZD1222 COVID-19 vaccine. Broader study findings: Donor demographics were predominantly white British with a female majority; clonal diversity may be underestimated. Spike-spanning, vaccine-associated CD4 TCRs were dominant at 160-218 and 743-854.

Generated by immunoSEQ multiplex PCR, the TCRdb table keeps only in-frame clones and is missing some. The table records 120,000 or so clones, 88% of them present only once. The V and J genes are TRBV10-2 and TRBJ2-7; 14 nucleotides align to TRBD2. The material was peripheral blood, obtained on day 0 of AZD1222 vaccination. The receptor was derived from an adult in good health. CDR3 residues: CASRGEYRPGLAGDVGYEQYF. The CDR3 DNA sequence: TGCGCCAGCCGAGGGGAGTACCGTCCGGGACTAGCGGGGGACGTGGGTTACGAGCAGTACTTC.